This T cell receptor (beta chain) comes out of a study of early T cells in non-severe SARS-CoV-2 infection. For the study at large: The chains were unpaired, and the sequenced material was bulk RNA from unsorted whole blood. Findings of the study overall: VDJdb matching, biased toward anti-spike CD8 responses, missed private and CD4 specificities.

In this sample, this clonotype turned up a few times. Its specificity is unknown. Individual cDNA molecules carried attached unique molecular identifiers. TCRdb processed the 5' RACE reads anew with MiXCR; each CDR3 protein has one entry. The sample carries approximately 69,000 distinct CDR3 sequences, about 9.4% recorded once. The germline V gene encodes CDR1 SGHTA and CDR2 FQGTGA. Trimming cost V 0 bases and J 4 bases, with 9 bases left between them. CDR3 length: 14 amino acids. The chain uses TRBV7-3 and TRBJ2-5, with a weak D call TRBD2 (5 bases). The receptor was derived from an adult who was a healthcare worker with PCR-confirmed SARS-CoV-2 infection or an uninfected control (not recorded which). Input material: whole blood. The CDR3 protein is CASSLTPAGETQYF. For the CDR3, the DNA is TGTGCCAGCAGCTTAACCCCCGCGGGAGAGACCCAGTACTTC.